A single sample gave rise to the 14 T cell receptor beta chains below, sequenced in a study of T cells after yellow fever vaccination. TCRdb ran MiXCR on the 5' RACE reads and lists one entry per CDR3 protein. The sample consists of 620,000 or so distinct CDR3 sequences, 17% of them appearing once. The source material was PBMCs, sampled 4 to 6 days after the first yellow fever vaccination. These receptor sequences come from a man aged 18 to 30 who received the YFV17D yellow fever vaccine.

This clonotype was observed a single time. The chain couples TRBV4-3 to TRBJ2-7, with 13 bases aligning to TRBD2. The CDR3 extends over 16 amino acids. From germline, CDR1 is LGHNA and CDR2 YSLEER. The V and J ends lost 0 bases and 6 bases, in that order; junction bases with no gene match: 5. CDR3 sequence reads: CASSQDWTSGGREQYF. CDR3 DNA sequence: TGCGCCAGCAGCCAAGATTGGACTAGCGGGGGTCGCGAGCAGTACTTC.

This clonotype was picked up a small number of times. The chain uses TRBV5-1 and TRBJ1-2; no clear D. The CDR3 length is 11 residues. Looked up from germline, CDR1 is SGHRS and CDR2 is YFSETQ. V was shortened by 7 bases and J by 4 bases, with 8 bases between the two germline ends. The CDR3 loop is CASPDFYGYTF. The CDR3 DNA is TGCGCCAGCCCCGACTTCTATGGCTACACCTTC.

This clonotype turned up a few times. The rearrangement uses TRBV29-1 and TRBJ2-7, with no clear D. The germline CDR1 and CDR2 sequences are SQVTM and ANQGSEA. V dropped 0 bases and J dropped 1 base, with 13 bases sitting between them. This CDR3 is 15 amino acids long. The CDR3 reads CSVEDGHSESYEQYF. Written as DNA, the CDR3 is TGCAGCGTTGAAGATGGGCACAGCGAATCCTACGAGCAGTACTTC.

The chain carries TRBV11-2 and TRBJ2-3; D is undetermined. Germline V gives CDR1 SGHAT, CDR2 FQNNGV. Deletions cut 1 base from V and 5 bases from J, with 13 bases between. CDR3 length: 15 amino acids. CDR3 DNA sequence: TGTGCCAGCAGCTTAGTCTGGGTTGTGGTAGATACGCAGTATTTT. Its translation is CASSLVWVVVDTQYF.

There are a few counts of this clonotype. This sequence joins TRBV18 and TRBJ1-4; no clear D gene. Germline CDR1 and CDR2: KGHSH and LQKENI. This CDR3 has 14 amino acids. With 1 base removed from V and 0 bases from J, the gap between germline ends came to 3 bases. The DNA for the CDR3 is TGTGCCAGCTCACCACGGGCAACTAATGAAAAACTGTTTTTT. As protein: CASSPRATNEKLFF.

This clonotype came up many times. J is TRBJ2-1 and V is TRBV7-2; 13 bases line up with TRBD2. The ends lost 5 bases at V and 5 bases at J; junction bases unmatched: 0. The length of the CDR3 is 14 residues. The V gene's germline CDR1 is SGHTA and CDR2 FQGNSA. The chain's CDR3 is CASSTSGGDNEQFF. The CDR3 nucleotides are TGTGCCAGCAGCACTAGCGGGGGGGACAATGAGCAGTTCTTC.

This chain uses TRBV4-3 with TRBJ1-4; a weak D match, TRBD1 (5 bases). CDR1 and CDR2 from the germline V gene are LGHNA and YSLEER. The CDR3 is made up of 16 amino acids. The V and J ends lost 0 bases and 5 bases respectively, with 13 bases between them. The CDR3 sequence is CASSQDFQGLNEKLFF. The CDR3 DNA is TGCGCCAGCAGCCAAGATTTTCAGGGACTCAATGAAAAACTGTTTTTT.

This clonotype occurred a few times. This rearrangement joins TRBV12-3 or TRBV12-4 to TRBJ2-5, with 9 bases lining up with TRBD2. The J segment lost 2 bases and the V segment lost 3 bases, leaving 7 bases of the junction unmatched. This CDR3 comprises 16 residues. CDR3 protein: CASSFWASGAQETQYF. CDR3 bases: TGTGCCAGCAGTTTTTGGGCTAGCGGGGCACAAGAGACCCAGTACTTC.

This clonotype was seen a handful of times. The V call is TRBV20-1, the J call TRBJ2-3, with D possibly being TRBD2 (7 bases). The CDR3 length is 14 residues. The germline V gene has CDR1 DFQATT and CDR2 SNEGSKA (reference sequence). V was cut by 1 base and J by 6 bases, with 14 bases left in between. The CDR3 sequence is CSARAGGRADTQYF. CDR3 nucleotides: TGCAGTGCTAGAGCCGGGGGGCGAGCCGATACGCAGTATTTT.

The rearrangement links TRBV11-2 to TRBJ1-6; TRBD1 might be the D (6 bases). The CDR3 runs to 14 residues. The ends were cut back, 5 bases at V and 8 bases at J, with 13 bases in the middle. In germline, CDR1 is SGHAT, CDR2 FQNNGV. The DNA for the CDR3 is TGTGCCAGCAGCCCCCGGGCAGGGGATTCACCCCTCCACTTT. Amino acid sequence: CASSPRAGDSPLHF.

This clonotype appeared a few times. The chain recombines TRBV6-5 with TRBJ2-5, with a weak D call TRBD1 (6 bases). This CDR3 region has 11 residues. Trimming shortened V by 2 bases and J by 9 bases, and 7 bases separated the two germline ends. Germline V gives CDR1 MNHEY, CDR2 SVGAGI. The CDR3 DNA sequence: TGTGCCAGCAGTTACAAGGGGGCCCAGTACTTC. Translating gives CASSYKGAQYF.

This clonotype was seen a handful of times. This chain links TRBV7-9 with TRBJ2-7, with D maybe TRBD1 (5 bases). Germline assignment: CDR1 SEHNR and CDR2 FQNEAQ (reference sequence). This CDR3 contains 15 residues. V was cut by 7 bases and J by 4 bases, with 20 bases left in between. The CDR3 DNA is TGTGCCAGCACCAACGGTAGGATGGGGCCATACGAGCAGTACGTC. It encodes CASTNGRMGPYEQYV.

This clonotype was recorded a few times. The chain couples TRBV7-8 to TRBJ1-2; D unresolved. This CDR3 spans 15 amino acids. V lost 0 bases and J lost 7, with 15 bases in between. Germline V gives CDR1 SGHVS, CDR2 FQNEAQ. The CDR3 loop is CASSLAPADWAGYTF. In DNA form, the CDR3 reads TGTGCCAGCAGCTTAGCCCCGGCCGACTGGGCTGGCTACACCTTC.

The CDR3 bases are TGTGCCAGCAGCACTACTAGCGGGGGGGCCCGATCGCAGTATTTT. It yields the protein CASSTTSGGARSQYF. The chain is built from TRBV6-1 and TRBJ2-3, with TRBD2 matching 13 bases. Germline values: CDR1 MNHNS, CDR2 SASEGT. Losses at the gene ends were 6 bases for V and 10 bases for J; bases not matched to a gene: 10. There are 15 residues in the CDR3.